This T cell receptor (beta chain) was observed in a study of T cell clones after liver transplantation (dated by TCRdb to the late 2010s). Study-wide context: ITN030ST, the source of the samples, was a randomized trial that attempted immunosuppression withdrawal within 2 years of liver transplantation. The study cohort included 8 liver transplant recipients, of whom 3 were classified as tolerant and 5 as non-tolerant. Of the eight recipients, a few were HCV-positive, while the remaining recipients had been transplanted for non-autoimmune, non-viral indications. Third party-reactive TCRbeta sequences were also identified from pre-transplant MLRs to serve as an antigen-independent comparator for donor-reactive sequences. Blood samples were collected pre-transplant, pre-randomization before withdrawal, and post-randomization after either full withdrawal or failed withdrawal. Donor-reactive T cell clones were identified by TCRbeta sequencing after a pre-transplant mixed lymphocyte reaction and then tracked in post-transplant blood. Subjects received no induction therapy and standard immunosuppression until randomization at 12-24 months post-transplant. To count as tolerant, a recipient had to stay completely off immunosuppression for at least one year without liver enzymes climbing beyond twice the upper limit of normal.

Comment on this clone: Its cognate antigen has yet to be identified. Qualities for individual bases were not recorded, and no much larger clone is one base off.

Unstimulated PBMCs, after thawing, were stained for CD3, CD4 and CD8 and then FACS-sorted into CD3+CD4+ and CD3+CD8+ populations. Each of the 8 studied subjects was randomized to immunosuppression withdrawal. The Qiagen DNeasy Blood and Tissue Kit was used for genomic DNA isolation. Trimmed from V: 0 bases; trimmed from J: 0 bases; junction bases lacking a gene match: 4. The germline V gene provides CDR1 SGHRS and CDR2 YFSETQ. The CDR3 spans 16 residues, from the cysteine through the phenylalanine. The sequence is cut down to CDR3 DNA, 48 bases in frame from base 1. High-throughput TCRbeta CDR3 sequencing of frozen genomic DNA was performed by immunoSEQ, including PCR amplification, mapping, bias correction and internal controls. As for the original processing: Productive rearrangements were retained, and unique TCRbeta sequences were defined by the CDR3 nucleotide sequence together with the V and J gene. For classification of a sequence as donor-reactive, at least 5-fold expansion in CFSE-low cells relative to unstimulated pre-transplant cells and a frequency of at least 0.01% were required. To ensure at least 90% detection power, minimum frequency thresholds were set for each subject based on that subject's lowest-template unstimulated sample. Repertoire turnover was measured by Jensen-Shannon divergence between the top 1000 TCRbeta sequences post- and pre-transplant. Two-sided Fisher's exact tests were used to test for changes in how often donor-reactive sequences were detected. This is the immuneACCESS table as TCRdb keeps it, with only in-frame sequences that have V and J called. A part of the clones is gone; compared with another copy, unresolved V genes explain less than half, and the rest is unexplained. V and J calls and clone size come straight from that table; D and trimming were deduced from the DNA. This sample has just over 80,000 clones in its table, and 82% of those were observed once. The top ten hold 0.45% to 0.55% of the sample.

Paper-wide results and their limitations: In most of the 8 subjects, circulating donor-reactive CD4 TCRbeta sequences decreased significantly after transplant, regardless of tolerance or HCV status. Without allograft tissue specimens, donor-reactive T cells may have migrated into the graft rather than being deleted. Because of small, heterogeneous patient numbers and non-standardized post-transplant time points, the conclusions were only preliminary. Low numbers of available donor cells limited the measurable donor-reactive repertoire in a couple of subjects. Donor-reactive sequences decreased more than third party-reactive sequences, which suggests partial antigen-specific deletion that was not related to withdrawal success. When repertoire turnover was accounted for, significantly reduced detection of donor-reactive sequences was found in 7 of 8 subjects for CD4 and in 8 of 8 subjects for CD8.

The V and J genes are TRBV5-1 and TRBJ2-3, and 7 junctional nucleotides match TRBD1. Sequencing was performed on CD4+ T cells from blood, taken approximately 3.5 years after liver transplant. The clonotype comes from a human patient who received a liver transplant. Post transplant, some T cells may arise from the graft donor. The nucleotides read TGCGCCAGCAGCTTGGGGACAGGCTTTAGCACAGATACGCAGTATTTT. The translation is CASSLGTGFSTDTQYF.